These 21 T cell receptor beta chains share one sample of origin, sequenced in a study of T cells in Graves' hyperthyroidism and ophthalmopathy. Template material for amplifying TCR beta CDR3 regions consisted of RNA transcripts. The HTBI primer set drove a first-round RT-PCR of the TCR CDR3. TCRdb re-called the multiplex PCR reads through MiXCR, storing one row per CDR3 protein. The table shows a few hundred thousand distinct CDR3 sequences, with approximately 15% occurring only once. The sequencing sample was made of blood. These receptors were collected from an older woman with Graves' ophthalmopathy.

This clonotype was seen repeatedly, ten times or more. CDR3 in DNA: TGTGCCAGCAGCTTAGGGGCTGGACCGAACACCGGGGAGCTGTTTTTT. Amino acid sequence: CASSLGAGPNTGELFF. V usage is TRBV7-2 and J usage is TRBJ2-2; no firm D call. The CDR3 is 16 residues long. Germline CDR1 and CDR2: SGHTA and FQGNSA. Trimming removed 1 base at V and 0 bases at J, with 9 bases between.

In this sample, this clonotype turned up many times. The rearrangement links TRBV29-1 to TRBJ1-2, with 7 bases that match TRBD1. J lost 0 bases, V lost 8 bases, and 6 bases had no gene match. Germline V gene data show CDR1 as SQVTM and CDR2 as ANQGSEA. The CDR3 consists of 13 residues. CDR3 DNA sequence: TGCAGCACTTCAGACAGGGCTAACTATGGCTACACCTTC. Its translation is CSTSDRANYGYTF.

The chain has TRBV11-1 and TRBJ2-2; 12 nucleotides align to TRBD2. In germline, CDR1 is SGHAT, CDR2 FQDESV (reference sequence). V shed 0 bases and J 1 base; nucleotides not matched to a gene: 9. The CDR3 consists of 20 residues. CDR3: CASSLALTSGGPLNTGELFF. The CDR3 coding sequence is TGTGCCAGCAGCTTAGCGCTAACTAGCGGGGGGCCGTTGAACACCGGGGAGCTGTTTTTT. The variable domain in full, with the rest retrieved from reference TRBV11-1 and TRBJ2-2, is EAEVAQSPRYKITEKSQAVAFWCDPISGHATLYWYRQILGQGPELLVQFQDESVVDDSQLPKDRFSAERLKGVDSTLKIQPAELGDSAMYLCASSLALTSGGPLNTGELFFGEGSRLTVL.

This clonotype showed up many times. The V and J genes are TRBV2 and TRBJ2-6, with D unresolved. V was shortened by 0 bases and J by 0 bases, with 3 bases between the two germline ends. The CDR3 extends over 15 amino acids. Germline-derived CDR1 and CDR2 are SNHLY and FYNNEI. This chain's CDR3 is CASSEADSGANVLTF. CDR3 nucleotide sequence: TGTGCCAGCAGTGAAGCCGACTCTGGGGCCAACGTCCTGACTTTC.

This clonotype was counted at least ten times. The chain joins TRBV13 to TRBJ2-1; a weak D match, TRBD2 (5 bases). This CDR3 region has 16 residues. Germline CDR1 is PRHDT and CDR2 is FYEKMQ (reference sequence). The ends were cut back, 1 base at V and 0 bases at J, with 10 bases in the middle. CDR3 amino acids: CASSLEADVSYNEQFF. The CDR3 nucleotides are TGTGCCAGCAGCTTAGAAGCGGACGTCTCCTACAATGAGCAGTTCTTC.

This clonotype was counted once. The CDR3 region is CASNSRLPTRSGNTIYF. The CDR3 region has the DNA TGTGCCAGCAACTCCCGTCTCCCTACCCGCTCTGGAAACACCATATATTTT. The rearrangement joins TRBV3-1 to TRBJ1-3; D unclear. Germline V lookup: CDR1 LGHDT, CDR2 YNNKEL (reference sequence). V lost 7 bases to trimming and J lost 0 bases, with 19 bases between them. The CDR3 sequence is 17 residues long.

V is TRBV13 and J is TRBJ2-3; 7 nucleotides agree with TRBD1. V was pared by 5 bases and J by 4 bases, with 12 bases of the junction left unmatched. Looked up from germline, CDR1 is PRHDT and CDR2 is FYEKMQ (reference sequence). The CDR3 spans 16 residues. The CDR3 DNA sequence: TGTGCCAGCAGCCTAAAAACAGGGGATGTCGCAGATACGCAGTATTTT. Translation gives CASSLKTGDVADTQYF.

This clonotype has at least ten counts. The chain links TRBV6-2 or TRBV6-3 to TRBJ1-1, with a weak D call TRBD1 (5 bases). Germline V gene sequence: CDR1 MNHEY, CDR2 SVGEGT. CDR3 size: 11 residues. V lost 2 bases and J lost 10, with 8 bases in between. The CDR3 region is CASSYGRGAFF. CDR3 sequence (DNA): TGTGCCAGCAGTTACGGGAGGGGAGCTTTCTTT.

This clonotype has more than one count but fewer than ten. The chain couples TRBV28 to TRBJ2-7; 7 bases line up with TRBD1. The germline gives CDR1 MDHEN, CDR2 SYDVKM. J gave up 0 bases and V 8 bases, and 4 bases lay outside the gene matches. CDR3 length: 13 residues. CDR3 region: CASLDRTSYEQYF. The CDR3 DNA sequence: TGTGCCAGCTTGGACAGGACCTCCTACGAGCAGTACTTC.

About this clonotype: A much larger clone lies a single base off, so this may be a read error. V usage is TRBV28 and J usage is TRBJ1-1; 8 bases line up with TRBD1. Per the germline V gene, CDR1 is MDHEN and CDR2 is SYDVKM. CDR3 length equals 15 residues. V was pared by 1 base and J by 7 bases, with 8 bases of the junction left unmatched. The CDR3 sequence: CASSLSATGALEAFF. The DNA of the CDR3 is TGTGCCAGCAGTTTATCGGCGACAGGGGCCCTTGAAGCTTTCTTT.

This clonotype was counted ten times or more. The chain couples TRBV12-3 or TRBV12-4 to TRBJ1-5, with D possibly TRBD1 on 6 matching bases. The CDR3 has 12 residues. V was pared by 5 bases and J by 5 bases, with 7 bases between. The CDR3 is CASSGQYQPQHF. The CDR3 coding sequence is TGTGCCAGCAGTGGACAGTATCAGCCCCAGCATTTT.

This clonotype was recorded at least ten times. The V and J genes are TRBV27 and TRBJ2-7, with TRBD1 identical over 10 bases. The V gene end was trimmed by 6 bases and the J gene end by 3 bases; junction bases not matched to a gene: 5. From germline, CDR1 is MNHEY and CDR2 SMNVEV (reference sequence). The CDR3 has 14 residues. In DNA form, the CDR3 reads TGTGCCAGCAGGGGGACAGGGGTTTACTACGAGCAGTACTTC. This sequence encodes CASRGTGVYYEQYF.

This clonotype was seen a few times. The V and J genes are TRBV5-1 and TRBJ1-2; 8 nucleotides line up with TRBD1. Trimming took 0 bases from V and 2 from J; bases not matched to a gene: 6. Germline V gene lookup returns CDR1 SGHRS and CDR2 YFSETQ. The CDR3 covers 16 residues. The CDR3 nucleotides are TGCGCCAGCAGCTTGGGCAGGGGGCTTTTGAACTATGGCTACACCTTC. It is translated as CASSLGRGLLNYGYTF.

Ten or more counts support this clonotype. The chain is built from TRBV12-3 or TRBV12-4 and TRBJ1-5; TRBD1 might be the D (6 bases). Trimming left V 11 bases short and J 5 bases short, with 13 bases between. The CDR3 runs 12 residues. CDR3 region: CASNREHQPQHF. The CDR3, as DNA: TGTGCCTCCAACAGGGAACATCAGCCCCAGCATTTT.

The chain employs TRBV4-3 and TRBJ2-1; possible D gene TRBD2, 7 bases. The CDR3 covers 17 residues. Per the germline V gene, CDR1 is LGHNA and CDR2 is YSLEER. V lost 0 bases and J 6 bases, leaving 18 bases between the germline ends. In DNA, the CDR3 is TGCGCCAGCAGCCAAGATCAGTTAGGGGGGGGTCGCAATGAGCAGTTCTTC. Its protein is CASSQDQLGGGRNEQFF.

This clonotype was detected only a few times. One junction end disagrees with the germline gene, perhaps due to a read error. The V gene is TRBV10-3, the J gene TRBJ2-1; D remains ambiguous. The CDR3 is 13 amino acids. From germline, CDR1 is ENHRY and CDR2 SYGVKD. CDR3 DNA sequence: TGTGCCAGCAGTTATTCCGAATTGAATGAGCAGTTCTTC. Its translation: CASSYSELNEQFF.

V gene TRBV5-8 combines with J gene TRBJ2-5; perhaps D is TRBD1 or TRBD2 (5 bases each). V was shortened by 3 bases and J by 2 bases, with 14 bases between the two germline ends. From germline, CDR1 is SGHTS and CDR2 YDEGEE. The CDR3 runs 15 residues. The CDR3 loop reads CASSSGPFAQETQYF. The DNA for the CDR3 is TGTGCCAGCAGCTCGGGACCCTTCGCGCAAGAGACCCAGTACTTC.

This clonotype came up many times. The CDR3 reads CASSLGEKLFF. DNA for the CDR3: TGTGCCAGCAGCTTGGGTGAAAAACTGTTTTTT. This chain connects TRBV11-2 to TRBJ1-4, with D unresolved. V lost 3 bases, J lost 7 bases, and 3 bases lay in between. Germline V gives CDR1 SGHAT, CDR2 FQNNGV. This CDR3 is 11 amino acids long.

This clonotype appeared many times. V is TRBV20-1 and J is TRBJ2-7; 7 bases are a match to TRBD2. V lost 6 bases to trimming and J lost 0 bases; unmatched junction nucleotides: 11. Germline V gene lookup returns CDR1 DFQATT and CDR2 SNEGSKA (reference sequence). The CDR3 has 15 amino acids. CDR3 bases: TGCAGTGCCCGGGAGTGGGGGGGGACCTCCTACGAGCAGTACTTC. Protein: CSAREWGGTSYEQYF.

This clonotype was picked up a small number of times. The chain uses TRBV27 and TRBJ2-3; unclear D gene. CDR3 size: 14 residues. With 3 bases removed from V and 2 bases from J, the gap between germline ends came to 9 bases. Germline-derived CDR1 and CDR2 are MNHEY and SMNVEV (reference sequence). The CDR3 here is CASSFVANTDTQYF. CDR3 in DNA: TGTGCCAGCAGTTTCGTGGCAAACACAGATACGCAGTATTTT.

V usage is TRBV5-1 and J usage is TRBJ2-5; D not certain. The CDR3 has 13 residues. V was clipped by 4 bases and J by 5 bases, with 12 bases between them. Germline-derived CDR1 and CDR2 are SGHRS and YFSETQ. For the CDR3, the DNA is TGCGCCAGCAGCCTGCCCAACGGGGAGACCCAGTACTTC. This codes for CASSLPNGETQYF.